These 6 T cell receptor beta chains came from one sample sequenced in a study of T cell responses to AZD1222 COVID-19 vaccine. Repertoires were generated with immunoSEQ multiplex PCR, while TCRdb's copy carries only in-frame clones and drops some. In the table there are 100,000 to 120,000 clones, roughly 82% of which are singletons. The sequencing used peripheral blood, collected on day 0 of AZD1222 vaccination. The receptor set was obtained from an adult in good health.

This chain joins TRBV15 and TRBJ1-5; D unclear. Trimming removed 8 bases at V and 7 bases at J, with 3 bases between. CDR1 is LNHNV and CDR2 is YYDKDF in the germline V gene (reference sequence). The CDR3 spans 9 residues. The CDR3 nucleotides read TGTGCCACCGGGCAGCCCCAGCATTTT. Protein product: CATGQPQHF.

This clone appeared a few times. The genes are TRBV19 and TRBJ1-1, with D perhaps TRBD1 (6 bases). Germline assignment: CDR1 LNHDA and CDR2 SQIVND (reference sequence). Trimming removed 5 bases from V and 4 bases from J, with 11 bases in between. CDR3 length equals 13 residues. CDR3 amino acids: CASSLRGTTEAFF. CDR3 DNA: TGTGCCAGTAGTCTAAGGGGGACCACTGAAGCTTTCTTT.

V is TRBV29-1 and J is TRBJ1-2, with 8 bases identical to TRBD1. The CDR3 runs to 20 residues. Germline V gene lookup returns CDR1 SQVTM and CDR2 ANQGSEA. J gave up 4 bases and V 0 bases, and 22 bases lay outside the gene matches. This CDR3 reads CSVEDNWTGIPISIGYGYTF. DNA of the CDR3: TGCAGCGTTGAAGATAATTGGACAGGGATTCCCATCTCCATCGGCTATGGCTACACCTTC.

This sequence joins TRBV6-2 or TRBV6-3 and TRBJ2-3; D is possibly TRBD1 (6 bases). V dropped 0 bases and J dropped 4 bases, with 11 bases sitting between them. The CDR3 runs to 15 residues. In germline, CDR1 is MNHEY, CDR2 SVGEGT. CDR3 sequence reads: CASSYSVGAADTQYF. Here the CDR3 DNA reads TGTGCCAGCAGTTACTCGGTGGGGGCCGCAGATACGCAGTATTTT.

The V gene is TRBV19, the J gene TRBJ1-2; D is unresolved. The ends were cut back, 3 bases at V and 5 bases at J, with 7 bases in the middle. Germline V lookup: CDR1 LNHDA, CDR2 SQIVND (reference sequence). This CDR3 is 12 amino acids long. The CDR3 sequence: CASSMRDYGYTF. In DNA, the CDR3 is TGTGCCAGTAGTATGCGGGATTATGGCTACACCTTC.

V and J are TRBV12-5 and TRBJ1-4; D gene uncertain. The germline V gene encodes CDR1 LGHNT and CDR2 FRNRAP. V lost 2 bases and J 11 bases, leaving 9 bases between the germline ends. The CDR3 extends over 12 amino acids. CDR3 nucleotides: TGTGCTAGTGGTTTGAGTCAGTTCAAACTGTTTTTT. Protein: CASGLSQFKLFF.